Listed here are 29 T cell receptor beta chains from one sample, sequenced in a study of blood T cells in healthy people across ages. The use of a sample-barcoded 5' primer and a J-beta primer mix characterized a second PCR of roughly 7 to 12 cycles. TCRdb reprocessed the 5' RACE reads with MiXCR, giving one entry per CDR3 protein. Seen here are fewer than 1,000,000 distinct CDR3 sequences, under 45% observed once, and the top ten hold roughly 18%. The sequenced material came from blood. The receptor source for this set is a man between 60 and 75 years old in good health.

The chain couples TRBV10-3 to TRBJ2-1; 14 bases map to TRBD2. The J segment lost 6 bases and the V segment lost 3 bases, leaving 10 bases of the junction unmatched. The CDR3 is 18 residues long. CDR1 and CDR2 (germline): ENHRY, SYGVKD. The CDR3 coding sequence is TGTGCCATCAGTGACCGGACTAGCGGGGGGCCTAGGCTCAATGAGCAGTTCTTC. It specifies CAISDRTSGGPRLNEQFF.

The chain recombines TRBV6-1 with TRBJ2-1; tentative D call: TRBD2 (5 bases). This CDR3 is 15 amino acids long. The ends were cut back, 6 bases at V and 7 bases at J, with 19 bases in the middle. From germline, CDR1 is MNHNS and CDR2 SASEGT. CDR3 loop: CASRETLFGDNEQFF. In DNA, the CDR3 is TGTGCCAGCAGAGAGACTCTGTTCGGGGATAATGAGCAGTTCTTC.

This chain links TRBV7-2 with TRBJ2-1, with 10 nucleotides matching TRBD2. CDR1 and CDR2 (germline): SGHTA, FQGNSA. The CDR3 totals 13 residues. Losses at the gene ends were 2 bases for V and 15 bases for J; bases not matched to a gene: 7. The CDR3 reads CASSLSSGGVPFF. As DNA, the CDR3 is TGTGCCAGCAGCTTATCAAGCGGGGGGGTGCCGTTCTTC.

This clonotype was seen only a few times. The V call is TRBV27, the J call TRBJ2-5, with TRBD1 matching over 9 bases. The CDR3 length is 15 residues. V lost 2 bases, J lost 11 bases, and 12 bases stayed unmatched. Germline CDR1 reads MNHEY; CDR2 reads SMNVEV (reference sequence). In nucleotides, the CDR3 is TGTGCCAGCAGTTTAGGTCGGGACAGGGCATTTGTGCAGTACTTC. This translates into CASSLGRDRAFVQYF.

The rearrangement links TRBV2 to TRBJ2-2; D remains unclear. Germline CDR1 is SNHLY and CDR2 is FYNNEI. There are 12 residues in the CDR3. Trimming took off 2 bases at V and 5 bases at J, with 3 bases between the two ends. As DNA, the CDR3 is TGTGCCAGCAGTGAATGGACCGGGGAGCTGTTTTTT. Protein: CASSEWTGELFF.

In its sample, this clonotype was seen many times. The chain joins TRBV6-2 or TRBV6-3 to TRBJ2-3; D possibly corresponds to TRBD2 (5 bases). Germline V gene sequence: CDR1 MNHEY, CDR2 SVGEGT. The CDR3 length is 11 residues. Trimming took off 8 bases at V and 3 bases at J, with 6 bases between the two ends. The CDR3 protein is CASRGTDTQYF. The CDR3 region has the DNA TGTGCCAGCCGAGGGACAGATACGCAGTATTTT.

The chain uses TRBV20-1 and TRBJ2-3, with 7 bases identical to TRBD2. The CDR3 contains 15 residues. Per the germline V gene, CDR1 is DFQATT and CDR2 is SNEGSKA (reference sequence). The ends lost 6 bases at V and 4 bases at J; junction bases unmatched: 13. The CDR3 DNA follows: TGCAGTGCGCTGATCCTGGGGGGGACCGCAGATACGCAGTATTTT. Its protein product is CSALILGGTADTQYF.

CDR3 DNA sequence: TGTGCCAGCAGCTCTCGGTCTAGGAACCATGGCTACACCTTC. The encoded protein is CASSSRSRNHGYTF. V is TRBV3-1 and J is TRBJ1-2; D uncertain. V dropped 5 bases and J dropped 6 bases, with 16 bases sitting between them. The CDR3 spans 14 residues. CDR1 and CDR2 (germline): LGHDT, YNNKEL (reference sequence). The whole variable domain, filled in from reference TRBV3-1 and TRBJ1-2, reads DTAVSQTPKYLVTQMGNDKSIKCEQNLGHDTMYWYKQDSKKFLKIMFSYNNKELIINETVPNRFSPKSPDKAHLNLHINSLELGDSAVYFCASSSRSRNHGYTFGSGTRLTVV.

This clonotype was observed a few times. V is TRBV6-5 and J is TRBJ2-5; tentative D call: TRBD2 (6 bases). CDR1 MNHEY and CDR2 SVGAGI come from the germline V gene. Between the trimmed V and J ends, which lost 0 bases and 5 bases, there was a span of 13 bases. The CDR3 extends over 15 amino acids. CDR3 DNA: TGTGCCAGCAGTTACTCGTACGTCGCGGGGGAGACCCAGTACTTC. It translates to CASSYSYVAGETQYF.

This sequence joins TRBV6-1 and TRBJ2-1, with 13 bases identical to TRBD2. V lost 0 bases, J lost 9 bases, and 2 bases stayed unmatched. The length of the CDR3 is 15 residues. Germline V lookup: CDR1 MNHNS, CDR2 SASEGT. The CDR3 sequence is CASSEARTSGGEQFF. The CDR3 DNA follows: TGTGCCAGCAGTGAAGCTAGGACTAGCGGGGGTGAGCAGTTCTTC.

There are a few counts of this clonotype. The V call is TRBV20-1, the J call TRBJ2-3; tentatively, D is TRBD2 (5 bases). Germline CDR1 DFQATT, CDR2 SNEGSKA (reference sequence). This CDR3 contains 13 residues. V was clipped by 3 bases and J by 0 bases, with 7 bases between them. The CDR3 sequence: CSARRASTDTQYF. As DNA, the CDR3 is TGCAGTGCTAGGAGGGCCAGCACAGATACGCAGTATTTT.

This clonotype came up many times. The V call is TRBV4-3, the J call TRBJ2-5; D might be TRBD1 (6 bases). This CDR3 has 14 amino acids. Germline V lookup: CDR1 LGHNA, CDR2 YSLEER. V lost 0 bases and J 5 bases, leaving 10 bases between the germline ends. As DNA, the CDR3 is TGCGCCAGCAGCCAAGAACAGGGTGGGGAGACCCAGTACTTC. Its translation: CASSQEQGGETQYF.

The V gene is TRBV29-1, the J gene TRBJ2-3, with 12 bases fitting TRBD2. V was clipped by 2 bases and J by 3 bases; unmatched bases: 0. The CDR3 consists of 14 residues. CDR1 is SQVTM, CDR2 ANQGSEA, per germline. In DNA, the CDR3 is TGCAGCGTTGAAACTAGCGGGAGGACAGATACGCAGTATTTT. Residues: CSVETSGRTDTQYF.

This chain uses TRBV6-2 or TRBV6-3 with TRBJ2-7, with 8 bases matching TRBD1. The germline V gene has CDR1 MNHEY and CDR2 SVGEGT. This CDR3 comprises 17 residues. Germline trimming cut 0 bases from V and 7 bases from J; bases unmatched to any gene: 14. CDR3: CASSYSRQGPLRGEQYF. In DNA form, the CDR3 reads TGTGCCAGCAGTTACTCACGACAGGGGCCGCTTCGTGGGGAGCAGTACTTC.

This clonotype appeared a few times. The chain combines TRBV27 with TRBJ1-2, with no clear D. CDR1 is MNHEY and CDR2 is SMNVEV in the germline V gene (reference sequence). V was pared by 5 bases and J by 4 bases, with 14 bases between. The CDR3 extends over 14 amino acids. This CDR3 reads CASSRAGAFYGYTF. CDR3 bases: TGTGCCAGCAGTCGGGCAGGTGCCTTCTATGGCTACACCTTC.

This clonotype has only a few counts. The rearrangement uses TRBV7-9 and TRBJ2-1; 11 nucleotides align to TRBD2. This CDR3 is 16 amino acids long. Germline values: CDR1 SEHNR, CDR2 FQNEAQ (reference sequence). With 6 bases clipped from V and 6 bases from J, the junction kept 10 bases outside the gene matches. CDR3 DNA: TGTGCCAGCAGACCCGTGGGTAGCGGGGGGGCCAATGAGCAGTTCTTC. It encodes CASRPVGSGGANEQFF. Full variable domain (remainder filled in from reference TRBV7-9 and TRBJ2-1): DTGVSQNPRHKITKRGQNVTFRCDPISEHNRLYWYRQTLGQGPEFLTYFQNEAQLEKSRLLSDRFSAERPKGSFSTLEIQRTEQGDSAMYLCASRPVGSGGANEQFFGPGTRLTVL.

The chain joins TRBV2 to TRBJ2-2; D may correspond to TRBD1 or TRBD2 (5 bases each). This CDR3 has 14 amino acids. V was clipped by 6 bases and J by 2 bases, with 10 bases between them. Germline CDR1 SNHLY, CDR2 FYNNEI. The CDR3 DNA reads as TGTGCCAGCAGGGGGGTATTAAACACCGGGGAGCTGTTTTTT. Encoded protein: CASRGVLNTGELFF.

CDR3 loop: CASSYQPDSPLHF. CDR3 nucleotide sequence: TGTGCCAGCAGTTACCAGCCAGATTCACCCCTCCACTTT. V is TRBV6-6 and J is TRBJ1-6; D unresolved. Trimming removed 2 bases at V and 8 bases at J, with 7 bases between. This CDR3 contains 13 residues. From germline, CDR1 is MNHNY and CDR2 SVGAGI (reference sequence).

This clonotype showed up just a few times. This chain joins TRBV7-2 and TRBJ2-7; TRBD1 might be the D (6 bases). The CDR3 covers 15 residues. Trimming pared 4 bases from V and 3 bases from J, leaving 16 bases between. Germline CDR1 SGHTA, CDR2 FQGNSA. CDR3: CASSSNHRAVYEQYF. CDR3 bases: TGTGCCAGCAGCTCTAATCACAGGGCAGTCTACGAGCAGTACTTC.

This clonotype was recorded a few times. This chain connects TRBV29-1 to TRBJ1-2; 7 bases match TRBD1. The J segment lost 2 bases and the V segment lost 6 bases, leaving 3 bases of the junction unmatched. CDR1 and CDR2 from the germline V gene are SQVTM and ANQGSEA. The CDR3 consists of 12 residues. The CDR3 nucleotides read TGCAGCGTCTTACAGGGGAACTATGGCTACACCTTC. Amino acids: CSVLQGNYGYTF.

The V gene is TRBV7-2, the J gene TRBJ2-7, with a possible D match to TRBD1 (8 bases). The germline gives CDR1 SGHTA, CDR2 FQGNSA. The CDR3 has 16 amino acids. The V end was cut by 1 base, the J end by 6 bases, with 19 bases between. CDR3 region: CASSLGPAGTGGEQYF. As DNA, the CDR3 is TGTGCCAGCAGCTTAGGACCAGCGGGGACAGGTGGCGAGCAGTACTTC.

This clonotype was seen more than once but under ten times. The chain links TRBV10-3 to TRBJ1-5; tentatively, D is TRBD1 (5 bases). Trimming removed 3 bases at V and 5 bases at J, with 14 bases between. CDR3 length equals 15 residues. CDR1 and CDR2 (germline): ENHRY, SYGVKD. In nucleotides, the CDR3 is TGTGCCATCAGTGAAGGAGGGGAAATCGATCAGCCCCAGCATTTT. Translating gives CAISEGGEIDQPQHF.

This clonotype was recorded a few times. This chain connects TRBV7-9 to TRBJ2-5; maybe TRBD1 (6 bases). Germline V CDR1 and CDR2: SEHNR, FQNEAQ (reference sequence). Trimming removed 0 bases at V and 5 bases at J, with 22 bases between. The CDR3 has 18 amino acids. CDR3 region: CASSLAPLKWGTGETQYF. The CDR3 nucleotides read TGTGCCAGCAGCTTAGCCCCACTCAAGTGGGGCACAGGGGAGACCCAGTACTTC.

This clonotype was counted many times. The V and J genes are TRBV5-1 and TRBJ2-1; 8 nucleotides align to TRBD1. CDR3 size: 15 residues. The ends lost 1 base at V and 5 bases at J; junction bases unmatched: 5. Germline V gene sequence: CDR1 SGHRS, CDR2 YFSETQ. CDR3 amino acids: CASSLTLTGDNEQFF. CDR3 bases: TGCGCCAGCAGCTTGACCCTGACAGGGGACAATGAGCAGTTCTTC.

This sequence joins TRBV16 and TRBJ1-2; no clear D. This CDR3 has 16 amino acids. Germline V gene lookup returns CDR1 KGHSY and CDR2 FQNENV. V lost 1 base and J 4 bases, leaving 16 bases between the germline ends. The CDR3 DNA reads TGTGCCAGCAGCCAATTTAGCGAGTCCGGTCTCTATGGCTACACCTTC. Encoded protein: CASSQFSESGLYGYTF.

This clonotype has more than one count but fewer than ten. The chain recombines TRBV7-2 with TRBJ1-6, with 7 bases lining up with TRBD1. Germline V gene data show CDR1 as SGHTA and CDR2 as FQGNSA. The CDR3 is 15 amino acids. With V trimmed by 5 bases and J by 10 bases, 11 bases remained unmatched. CDR3 nucleotides: TGTGCCAGCAGCGAACAGGGGAGTTTAGGCTCACCCCTCCACTTT. Translating it yields CASSEQGSLGSPLHF. Full variable domain (outside the CDR3, taken from reference TRBV7-2 and TRBJ1-6): GAGVSQSPSNKVTEKGKDVELRCDPISGHTALYWYRQSLGQGLEFLIYFQGNSAPDKSGLPSDRFSAERTGGSVSTLTIQRTQQEDSAVYLCASSEQGSLGSPLHFGNGTRLTVT.

This clonotype was counted between two and nine times. The rearrangement uses TRBV7-9 and TRBJ2-1; D is ambiguous. V lost 5 bases, J lost 4 bases, and 12 bases lay in between. This CDR3 region has 14 residues. Germline CDR1 is SEHNR and CDR2 is FQNEAQ (reference sequence). DNA of the CDR3: TGTGCCAGCAGCCAAGGGCGGAATTACAATGAGCAGTTCTTC. This codes for CASSQGRNYNEQFF.

The chain combines TRBV27 with TRBJ2-7, with 7 bases fitting TRBD1. Germline values: CDR1 MNHEY, CDR2 SMNVEV (reference sequence). CDR3 length equals 15 residues. V trimming: 4 bases; J trimming: 0 bases; junction bases outside the gene matches: 6. The CDR3 is CASSSGTAVSYEQYF. In DNA form, the CDR3 reads TGTGCCAGCAGTTCCGGGACAGCCGTCTCCTACGAGCAGTACTTC.

This sequence joins TRBV20-1 and TRBJ2-3; D gene ambiguous. Germline CDR1 DFQATT, CDR2 SNEGSKA (reference sequence). CDR3 length: 12 residues. V shed 5 bases and J shed 2 bases, with 8 bases lying between them. CDR3: CSAGESTDTQYF. As DNA, the CDR3 is TGCAGTGCTGGGGAATCCACAGATACGCAGTATTTT.